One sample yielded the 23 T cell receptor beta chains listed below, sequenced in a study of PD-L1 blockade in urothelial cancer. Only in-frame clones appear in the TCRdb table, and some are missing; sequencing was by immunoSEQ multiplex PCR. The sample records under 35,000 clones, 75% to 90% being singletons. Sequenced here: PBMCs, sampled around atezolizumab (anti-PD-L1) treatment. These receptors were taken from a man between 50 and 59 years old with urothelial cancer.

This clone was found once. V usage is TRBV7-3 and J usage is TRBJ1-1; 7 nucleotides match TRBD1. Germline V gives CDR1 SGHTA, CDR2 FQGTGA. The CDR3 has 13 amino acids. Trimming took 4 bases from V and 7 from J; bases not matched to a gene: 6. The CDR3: CASSSGTAGEAFF. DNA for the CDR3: TGTGCCAGCAGCTCTGGGACAGCCGGTGAAGCTTTCTTT.

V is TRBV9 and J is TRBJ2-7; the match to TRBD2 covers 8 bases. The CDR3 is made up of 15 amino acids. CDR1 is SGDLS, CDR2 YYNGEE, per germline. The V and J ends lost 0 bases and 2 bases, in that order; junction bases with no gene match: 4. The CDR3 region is CASSVDGGEAYEQYF. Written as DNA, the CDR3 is TGTGCCAGCAGCGTAGACGGGGGGGAAGCCTACGAGCAGTACTTC.

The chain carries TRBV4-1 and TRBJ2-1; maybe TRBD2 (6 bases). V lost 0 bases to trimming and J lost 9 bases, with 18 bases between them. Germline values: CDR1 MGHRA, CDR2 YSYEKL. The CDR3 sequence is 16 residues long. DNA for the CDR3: TGCGCCAGCAGCCAAGAAGACCTTTTGCGGGAAGTTGAGCAGTTCTTC. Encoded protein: CASSQEDLLREVEQFF.

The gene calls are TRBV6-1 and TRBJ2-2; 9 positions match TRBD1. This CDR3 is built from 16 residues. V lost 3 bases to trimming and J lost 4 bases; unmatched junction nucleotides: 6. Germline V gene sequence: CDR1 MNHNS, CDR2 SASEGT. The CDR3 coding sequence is TGTGCCAGCAGTGACCAGCCGACAGGGGGCACCGGGGAGCTGTTTTTT. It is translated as CASSDQPTGGTGELFF.

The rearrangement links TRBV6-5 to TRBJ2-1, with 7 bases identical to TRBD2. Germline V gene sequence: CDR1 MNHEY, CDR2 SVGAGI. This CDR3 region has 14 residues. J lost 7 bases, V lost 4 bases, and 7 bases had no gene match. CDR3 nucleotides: TGTGCCAGCAGTTCTAGGCTAGCGGAAAATGAGCAGTTCTTC. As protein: CASSSRLAENEQFF.

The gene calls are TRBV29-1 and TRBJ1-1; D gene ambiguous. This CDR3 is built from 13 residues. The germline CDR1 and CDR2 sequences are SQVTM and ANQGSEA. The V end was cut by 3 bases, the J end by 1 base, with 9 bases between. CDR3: CSVENGGNTEAFF. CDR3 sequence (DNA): TGCAGCGTTGAGAATGGAGGGAACACTGAAGCTTTCTTT.

The CDR3 region is CSVDTSGGRNIRTDTQYF. The CDR3 DNA follows: TGCAGCGTTGACACTAGCGGGGGGCGAAATATTAGAACAGATACGCAGTATTTT. V and J are TRBV29-1 and TRBJ2-3, with TRBD2 matching 12 bases. Trimming took 3 bases from V and 3 from J; bases not matched to a gene: 13. The length of the CDR3 is 18 residues. The germline CDR1 and CDR2 sequences are SQVTM and ANQGSEA.

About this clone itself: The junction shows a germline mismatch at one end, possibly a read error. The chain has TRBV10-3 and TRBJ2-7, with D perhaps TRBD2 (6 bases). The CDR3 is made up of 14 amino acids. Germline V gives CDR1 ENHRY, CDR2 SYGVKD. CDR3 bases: TGTGCCATCAGTGAGAGAGTCAGCGGGCCCGAGGAGTACTTC. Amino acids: CAISERVSGPEEYF.

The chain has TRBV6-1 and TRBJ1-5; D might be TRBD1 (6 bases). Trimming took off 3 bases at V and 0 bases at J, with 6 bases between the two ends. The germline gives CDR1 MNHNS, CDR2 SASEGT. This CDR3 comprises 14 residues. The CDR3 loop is CASSDRGSNQPQHF. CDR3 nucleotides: TGTGCCAGCAGTGACAGGGGTAGCAATCAGCCCCAGCATTTT.

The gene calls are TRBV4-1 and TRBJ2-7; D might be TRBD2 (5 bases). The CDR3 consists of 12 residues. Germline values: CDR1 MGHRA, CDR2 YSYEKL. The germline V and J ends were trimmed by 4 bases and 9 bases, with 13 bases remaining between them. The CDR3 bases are TGCGCCAGCAGCCGTGCGGGCGTGTGGCAGTACTTC. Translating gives CASSRAGVWQYF.

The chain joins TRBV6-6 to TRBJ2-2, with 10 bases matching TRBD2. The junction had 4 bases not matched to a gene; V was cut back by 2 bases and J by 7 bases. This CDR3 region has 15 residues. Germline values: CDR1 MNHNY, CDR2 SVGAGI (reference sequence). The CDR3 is CASSYRLAGVGELFF. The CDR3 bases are TGTGCCAGCAGTTACCGCCTAGCGGGAGTCGGGGAGCTGTTTTTT.

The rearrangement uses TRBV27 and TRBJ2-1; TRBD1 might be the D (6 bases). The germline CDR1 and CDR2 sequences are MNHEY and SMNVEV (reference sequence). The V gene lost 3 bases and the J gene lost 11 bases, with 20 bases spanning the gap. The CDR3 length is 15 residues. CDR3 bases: TGTGCCAGCAGTTTCAGGGGCCAGGGGCTACTTCAGCAGTTCTTC. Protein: CASSFRGQGLLQQFF.

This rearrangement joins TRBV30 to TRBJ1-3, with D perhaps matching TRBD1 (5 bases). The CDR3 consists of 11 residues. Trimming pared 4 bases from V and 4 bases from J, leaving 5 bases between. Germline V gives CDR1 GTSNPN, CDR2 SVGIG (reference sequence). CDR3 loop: CAWTGGNTIYF. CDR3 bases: TGTGCCTGGACAGGGGGAAACACCATATATTTT.

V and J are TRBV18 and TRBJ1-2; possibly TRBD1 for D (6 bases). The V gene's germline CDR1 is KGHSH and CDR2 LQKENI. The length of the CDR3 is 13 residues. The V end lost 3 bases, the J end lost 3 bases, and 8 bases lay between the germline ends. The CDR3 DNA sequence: TGTGCCAGCTCACCCCGACAGGACTATGGCTACACCTTC. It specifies CASSPRQDYGYTF.

The CDR3 spells CASSPRFDEQFF. In DNA, the CDR3 is TGTGCCAGCAGCCCTCGGTTCGATGAGCAGTTCTTC. This chain uses TRBV11-1 with TRBJ2-1; D call uncertain. Trimming stripped 5 bases from V and 8 bases from J, with 10 bases between. The germline gives CDR1 SGHAT, CDR2 FQDESV (reference sequence). This CDR3 contains 12 residues.

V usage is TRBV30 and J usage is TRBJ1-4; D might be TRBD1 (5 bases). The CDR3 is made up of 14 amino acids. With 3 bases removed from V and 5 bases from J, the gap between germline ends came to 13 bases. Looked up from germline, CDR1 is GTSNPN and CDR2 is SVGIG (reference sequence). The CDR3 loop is CAWRVTGGNEKLFF. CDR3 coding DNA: TGTGCCTGGAGGGTTACGGGGGGGAATGAAAAACTGTTTTTT.

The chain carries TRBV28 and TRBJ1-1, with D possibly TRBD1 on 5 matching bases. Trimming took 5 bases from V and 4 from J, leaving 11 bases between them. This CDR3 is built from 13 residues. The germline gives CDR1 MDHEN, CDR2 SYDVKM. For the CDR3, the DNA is TGTGCCAGCAGTCCAGGGTGGAGCACTGAAGCTTTCTTT. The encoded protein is CASSPGWSTEAFF.

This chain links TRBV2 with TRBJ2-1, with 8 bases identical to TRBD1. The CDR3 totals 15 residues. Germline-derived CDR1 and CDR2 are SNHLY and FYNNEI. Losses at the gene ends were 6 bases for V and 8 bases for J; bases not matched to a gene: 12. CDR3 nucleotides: TGTGCCAGCAGCCCGGCAGGGGGCGCGTACGATGAGCAGTTCTTC. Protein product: CASSPAGGAYDEQFF.

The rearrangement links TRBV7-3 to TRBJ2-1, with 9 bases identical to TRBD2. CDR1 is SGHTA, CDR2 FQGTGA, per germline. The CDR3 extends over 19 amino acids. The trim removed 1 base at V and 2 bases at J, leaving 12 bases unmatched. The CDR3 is CASSLNAPAGTSPYNEQFF. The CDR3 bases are TGTGCCAGCAGCTTAAACGCGCCTGCCGGGACTAGCCCCTACAATGAGCAGTTCTTC.

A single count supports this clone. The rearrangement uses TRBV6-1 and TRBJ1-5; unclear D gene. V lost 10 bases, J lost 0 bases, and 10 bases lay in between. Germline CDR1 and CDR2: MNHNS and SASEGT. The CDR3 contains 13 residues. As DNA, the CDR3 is TGTGCCACACCAGGTGATAGCAATCAGCCCCAGCATTTT. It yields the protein CATPGDSNQPQHF.

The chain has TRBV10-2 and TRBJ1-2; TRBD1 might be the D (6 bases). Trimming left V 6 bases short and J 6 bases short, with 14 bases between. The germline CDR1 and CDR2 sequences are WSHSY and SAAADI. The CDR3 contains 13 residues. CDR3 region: CASSTGTSNGYTF. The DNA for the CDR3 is TGCGCCAGCAGCACCGGGACATCTAATGGCTACACCTTC.

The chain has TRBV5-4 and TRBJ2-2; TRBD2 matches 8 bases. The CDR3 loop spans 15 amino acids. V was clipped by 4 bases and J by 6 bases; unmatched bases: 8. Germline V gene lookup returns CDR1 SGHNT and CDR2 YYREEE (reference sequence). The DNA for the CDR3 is TGTGCCAGCAGCGGACCGGGACTAGGCCCCGGGGAGCTGTTTTTT. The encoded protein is CASSGPGLGPGELFF.

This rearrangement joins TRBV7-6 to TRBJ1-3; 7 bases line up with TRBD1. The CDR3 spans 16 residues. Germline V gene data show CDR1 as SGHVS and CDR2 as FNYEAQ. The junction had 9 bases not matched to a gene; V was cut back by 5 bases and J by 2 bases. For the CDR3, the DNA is TGTGCCAGCAGCCCCATACAGGGGCTCGCTGGAAACACCATATATTTT. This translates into CASSPIQGLAGNTIYF.